The rows below give T cell receptor beta chains drawn from one sample of a study of blood T cell repertoires in COVID-19. TCRdb keeps only in-frame clones here, not all; method: immunoSEQ multiplex PCR. The top ten clones hold about a tenth of a sample with 150,000 to 200,000 clones, about 86% of them seen once. Sequencing used peripheral blood. The receptors were sampled from a woman aged 65 to 85 with COVID-19, enrolled during active disease. CDR3s include the opening cysteine and the closing phenylalanine or tryptophan. Each record gives: V gene, clone size, J gene, D gene, CDR3 DNA, CDR3 protein. A D gene is named only where the DNA matches it firmly. A row's size may be missing; if present it is once, few, many or a size class.

v_call: TRBV4-1
clone_size: .
j_call: TRBJ2-1
d_call: .
cdr3_nt: TGCGCCAGCAGCCATGGGACACTCCAGTTCTTC
cdr3_aa: CASSHGTLQFF

v_call: TRBV28
clone_size: .
j_call: TRBJ1-3
d_call: TRBD1
cdr3_nt: TGTGCCAGCAGTACCCAGGGGGCCTACTCTGGAAACACCATATATTTT
cdr3_aa: CASSTQGAYSGNTIYF

v_call: TRBV9
clone_size: .
j_call: TRBJ2-3
d_call: .
cdr3_nt: TGTGCCAGCAGCGTAGTCGGGGGAGGCGTAACAGATACGCAGTATTTT
cdr3_aa: CASSVVGGGVTDTQYF

v_call: TRBV2
clone_size: .
j_call: TRBJ1-1
d_call: TRBD1
cdr3_nt: TGTGCCAGCAGGGCAAGAAGGGGACAGGGAGGGGGTTGGGCTGAAGCTTTCTTT
cdr3_aa: CASRARRGQGGGWAEAFF

v_call: TRBV2
clone_size: .
j_call: TRBJ1-4
d_call: .
cdr3_nt: TGTGCCAGCAGTGCGACTGGATTTAATGAAAAACTGTTTTTT
cdr3_aa: CASSATGFNEKLFF

v_call: TRBV28
clone_size: .
j_call: TRBJ2-2
d_call: .
cdr3_nt: TGTGCCAGCAGTCCCCCGTATGGAGCTACCGGGGAGCTGTTTTTT
cdr3_aa: CASSPPYGATGELFF

v_call: TRBV7-8
clone_size: .
j_call: TRBJ1-1
d_call: .
cdr3_nt: TGTGCCAGCAGCTCCCGACCCCAGGGCATGAACACTGAAGCTTTCTTT
cdr3_aa: CASSSRPQGMNTEAFF

v_call: TRBV5-4
clone_size: .
j_call: TRBJ2-5
d_call: TRBD2
cdr3_nt: TGTGCCAGCAGCGGGGGGGAAGAGACCCAGTACTTC
cdr3_aa: CASSGGEETQYF

v_call: TRBV30
clone_size: .
j_call: TRBJ1-5
d_call: .
cdr3_nt: TGTGCCTGGAGCCATTCATACGGTGGAGGCAATCAGCCCCAGCATTTT
cdr3_aa: CAWSHSYGGGNQPQHF

v_call: TRBV28
clone_size: .
j_call: TRBJ1-6
d_call: .
cdr3_nt: TGTGCCAGCAGCTTACGAGGTTTGCGATCACCCCTCCACTTT
cdr3_aa: CASSLRGLRSPLHF

v_call: TRBV24-1
clone_size: .
j_call: TRBJ2-1
d_call: TRBD2
cdr3_nt: TGTGCCACCAGAAGCCCGGAAGCGGGGGGTTATGAGCAGTTCTTC
cdr3_aa: CATRSPEAGGYEQFF

v_call: TRBV19
clone_size: .
j_call: TRBJ1-4
d_call: TRBD1
cdr3_nt: TGTGCCAGTAGTACACAGGGGTGGACTAATGAAAAACTGTTTTTT
cdr3_aa: CASSTQGWTNEKLFF

v_call: TRBV11-2
clone_size: .
j_call: TRBJ1-3
d_call: .
cdr3_nt: TGTGCCAGCAGCTACGATACAGGGTCTGGAAACACCATATATTTT
cdr3_aa: CASSYDTGSGNTIYF

v_call: TRBV3-1/TRBV3-2
clone_size: .
j_call: TRBJ2-3
d_call: .
cdr3_nt: TGTGCCAGCAGCCAAGGACCGTTGCGGGGCGGCACAGATACGCAGTATTTT
cdr3_aa: CASSQGPLRGGTDTQYF

v_call: TRBV28
clone_size: .
j_call: TRBJ1-4
d_call: TRBD1
cdr3_nt: TGTGCCAGCAGTTTACCTAGGGGGCCACACCCGCGCGGGGAAAAACTGTTTTTT
cdr3_aa: CASSLPRGPHPRGEKLFF

v_call: TRBV28
clone_size: .
j_call: TRBJ1-2
d_call: .
cdr3_nt: TGTGCCAGCCGTAATCGGGGTGTCGACTATGGCTACACCTTC
cdr3_aa: CASRNRGVDYGYTF

v_call: TRBV29-1
clone_size: .
j_call: TRBJ2-1
d_call: TRBD2
cdr3_nt: TGCAGCGCGGGAACCGGGACTAGCGGCAATGAGCAGTTCTTC
cdr3_aa: CSAGTGTSGNEQFF

v_call: TRBV10-3
clone_size: .
j_call: TRBJ2-3
d_call: .
cdr3_nt: TGTGCCATCAGTGATCCCTACAGGACAGATACGCAGTATTTT
cdr3_aa: CAISDPYRTDTQYF

v_call: TRBV6-5
clone_size: .
j_call: TRBJ1-2
d_call: .
cdr3_nt: TGTGCCAGCAGTTACTCATACAGTAACTATGGCTACACCTTC
cdr3_aa: CASSYSYSNYGYTF

v_call: TRBV28
clone_size: .
j_call: TRBJ1-3
d_call: .
cdr3_nt: TGTGCCAGCAGCGTTTCCGGAAACACCATATATTTT
cdr3_aa: CASSVSGNTIYF

v_call: TRBV5-1
clone_size: .
j_call: TRBJ1-3
d_call: TRBD1
cdr3_nt: TGCGCCAGCAGCTTGGGGTGGACAGGAAGGAGCTCTGGAAACACCATATATTTT
cdr3_aa: CASSLGWTGRSSGNTIYF

v_call: TRBV7-8
clone_size: .
j_call: TRBJ2-7
d_call: .
cdr3_nt: TGTGCCAGCAGCGTACAAAAGGGGGGGTACGAGCAGTACTTC
cdr3_aa: CASSVQKGGYEQYF

v_call: TRBV2
clone_size: few
j_call: TRBJ2-5
d_call: .
cdr3_nt: TGTGCCAGCAAAGAGACAGGCTTCCAAGAGACCCAGTACTTC
cdr3_aa: CASKETGFQETQYF

v_call: TRBV5-8
clone_size: .
j_call: TRBJ1-2
d_call: .
cdr3_nt: TGTGCCAGCCACCCCCCGGACATTCTTAACTATGGCTACACCTTC
cdr3_aa: CASHPPDILNYGYTF

v_call: TRBV19
clone_size: .
j_call: TRBJ2-5
d_call: TRBD1
cdr3_nt: TGTGCCAGTAGTACACCGGACAGGGGGGGAGAGACCCAGTACTTC
cdr3_aa: CASSTPDRGGETQYF

v_call: TRBV30
clone_size: .
j_call: TRBJ2-2
d_call: TRBD2
cdr3_nt: TGTGCCTGGGGGACTAGCATGGCCGGGGAGCTGTTTTTT
cdr3_aa: CAWGTSMAGELFF

v_call: TRBV18
clone_size: .
j_call: TRBJ2-5
d_call: .
cdr3_nt: TGTGCCAGCAAACGGGGCGGGGCTGGAGAGACCCAGTACTTC
cdr3_aa: CASKRGGAGETQYF

v_call: TRBV28
clone_size: .
j_call: TRBJ2-7
d_call: .
cdr3_nt: TGTGCCAGCCTATACGCCTCGGGGGACCCTTACGAGCAGTACTTC
cdr3_aa: CASLYASGDPYEQYF

v_call: TRBV3-1/TRBV3-2
clone_size: .
j_call: TRBJ1-1
d_call: TRBD1
cdr3_nt: TGTGCCAGCAGCCAAGACTCCAGGGGGTACACTGAAGCTTTCTTT
cdr3_aa: CASSQDSRGYTEAFF

v_call: TRBV5-1
clone_size: .
j_call: TRBJ1-2
d_call: .
cdr3_nt: TGCGCCAGCAGCTTGGATGGGGGCTTTGGCTACACCTTC
cdr3_aa: CASSLDGGFGYTF

v_call: TRBV6-5
clone_size: .
j_call: TRBJ1-4
d_call: .
cdr3_nt: TGTGCCAGCGGGGGGGGTATGGATGAAAAACTGTTTTTT
cdr3_aa: CASGGGMDEKLFF

v_call: TRBV6-5
clone_size: few
j_call: TRBJ1-2
d_call: .
cdr3_nt: TGTGCCAGCAGATCTAGGGAGCAAGGCTACACCTTC
cdr3_aa: CASRSREQGYTF

v_call: TRBV3-1/TRBV3-2
clone_size: .
j_call: TRBJ1-1
d_call: TRBD1
cdr3_nt: TGTGCCAGCAGCCCTGGGATACAGGGGGACACTGAAGCTTTCTTT
cdr3_aa: CASSPGIQGDTEAFF

v_call: TRBV7-8
clone_size: .
j_call: TRBJ1-2
d_call: TRBD1
cdr3_nt: TGTGCCAGCAGCTTCACCCCGGACAGGGGCTATGGCTACACCTTC
cdr3_aa: CASSFTPDRGYGYTF

v_call: TRBV30
clone_size: .
j_call: TRBJ1-6
d_call: .
cdr3_nt: TGTGCCTGGAGTCCCGGGAATTCACCCCTCCACTTT
cdr3_aa: CAWSPGNSPLHF

v_call: TRBV6-2/TRBV6-3
clone_size: once
j_call: TRBJ2-3
d_call: TRBD2
cdr3_nt: TGTGCCAGTAGCGGGGGCCGTATCACAGATACGCAGTATTTT
cdr3_aa: CASSGGRITDTQYF

v_call: TRBV18
clone_size: .
j_call: TRBJ2-7
d_call: .
cdr3_nt: TGTGCCAGCTCACAGCGGACAGAGGACGAGCAGTACTTC
cdr3_aa: CASSQRTEDEQYF

v_call: TRBV6-5
clone_size: few
j_call: TRBJ1-1
d_call: TRBD1
cdr3_nt: TGTGCCAGCAGAGGACAGGGGGCTAGATGGGCTGAAGCTTTCTTT
cdr3_aa: CASRGQGARWAEAFF

v_call: TRBV5-1
clone_size: .
j_call: TRBJ1-1
d_call: .
cdr3_nt: TGCGCCAGCAGCGTTCAGACAGGGAACACTGAAGCTTTCTTT
cdr3_aa: CASSVQTGNTEAFF

v_call: TRBV5-6
clone_size: .
j_call: TRBJ2-7
d_call: .
cdr3_nt: TGTGCCAGCAGCTTGACAGGGCAGTACGAGCAGTACTTC
cdr3_aa: CASSLTGQYEQYF

v_call: TRBV6-5
clone_size: .
j_call: TRBJ1-6
d_call: .
cdr3_nt: TGTGCCAGTGGGGCTAATTCACCCCTCCACTTT
cdr3_aa: CASGANSPLHF

v_call: TRBV11-2
clone_size: .
j_call: TRBJ2-1
d_call: TRBD2
cdr3_nt: TGTGCCAGCAGCCTCACTAGCGGTCCTGAGCAGTTCTTC
cdr3_aa: CASSLTSGPEQFF

v_call: TRBV7-2
clone_size: .
j_call: TRBJ1-4
d_call: TRBD1
cdr3_nt: TGTGCCAGCAGCTCGGGACAGCTTAATGAAAAACTGTTTTTT
cdr3_aa: CASSSGQLNEKLFF

v_call: TRBV6-5
clone_size: .
j_call: TRBJ1-2
d_call: .
cdr3_nt: TGTGCCAGCAGCCTGGGCGGGATCCCTTATGGCTACACCTTC
cdr3_aa: CASSLGGIPYGYTF

v_call: TRBV4-1
clone_size: .
j_call: TRBJ1-4
d_call: TRBD1
cdr3_nt: TGCGCCAGCAGCGACAGGGCTGATAATGAAAAACTGTTTTTT
cdr3_aa: CASSDRADNEKLFF

v_call: TRBV12-3/TRBV12-4
clone_size: .
j_call: TRBJ2-7
d_call: .
cdr3_nt: TGTGCCAGCAGTCCCGCCTGGGGCGGAGAGCAGTACTTC
cdr3_aa: CASSPAWGGEQYF

v_call: TRBV12-3/TRBV12-4
clone_size: .
j_call: TRBJ1-1
d_call: .
cdr3_nt: TGTGCCAGCAGTTTCGGGGAGCGGCTTGAAGCTTTCTTT
cdr3_aa: CASSFGERLEAFF

v_call: TRBV4-1
clone_size: .
j_call: TRBJ2-1
d_call: TRBD2
cdr3_nt: TGCGCCAGCAGCCAAAGGACTAGCGGGGGGTACAATGAGCAGTTCTTC
cdr3_aa: CASSQRTSGGYNEQFF

v_call: TRBV10-3
clone_size: .
j_call: TRBJ2-5
d_call: .
cdr3_nt: TGTGCCACCCGAGTAGCGGTGAACCAAGAGACCCAGTACTTC
cdr3_aa: CATRVAVNQETQYF

v_call: TRBV6-5
clone_size: .
j_call: TRBJ2-3
d_call: .
cdr3_nt: TGTGCCAGCAGATCCATGACAATAAGCACAGATACGCAGTATTTT
cdr3_aa: CASRSMTISTDTQYF

v_call: TRBV19
clone_size: .
j_call: TRBJ1-6
d_call: TRBD1
cdr3_nt: TGTGCCAGTAGCGTCGACAGGGGCCGGTCACCCCTCCACTTT
cdr3_aa: CASSVDRGRSPLHF

v_call: TRBV27
clone_size: .
j_call: TRBJ1-2
d_call: TRBD1
cdr3_nt: TGTGCCAGCAGTCTGACAGGGGTACGGTATGGCTACACCTTC
cdr3_aa: CASSLTGVRYGYTF

v_call: TRBV5-1
clone_size: .
j_call: TRBJ1-2
d_call: .
cdr3_nt: TGCGCCAGCAGCAGCGGACAGCCCGCGGGCTACACCTTC
cdr3_aa: CASSSGQPAGYTF

v_call: TRBV10-1
clone_size: .
j_call: TRBJ1-6
d_call: TRBD1
cdr3_nt: TGCGCCAGCAGGATGACAGGGGATTCACCCCTCCACTTT
cdr3_aa: CASRMTGDSPLHF

v_call: TRBV5-1
clone_size: .
j_call: TRBJ1-4
d_call: .
cdr3_nt: TGCGCCAGCAGCGCCCCCGAGGCGTCGGAAAAACTGTTTTTT
cdr3_aa: CASSAPEASEKLFF